This T cell receptor (beta chain) is from a study of PD-1 and CTLA-4 blockade in melanoma. Using immunoSEQ multiplex PCR, the repertoire was profiled, and TCRdb retains in-frame clones only, with some absent. The sample lists around 15,000 clones; around two thirds were seen once. Sequenced here: CD8+ T cells from peripheral blood, sampled from a patient given anti-PD-1 treatment. The source is a human donor with melanoma.

The CDR3 region is CASKQGTGGSYEQYF. CDR3 nucleotides: TGTGCCAGCAAGCAAGGGACAGGGGGCTCCTACGAGCAGTACTTC. This chain joins TRBV2 and TRBJ2-7; 11 bases align to TRBD1. Trimming at V came to 7 bases and at J to 0 bases, leaving 5 bases not matched to a gene. The CDR3 extends over 15 amino acids. Germline values: CDR1 SNHLY, CDR2 FYNNEI.